The rows below give T cell receptor beta chains drawn from one sample of a study of T and B cells in COVID-19 patients. TCRdb processed the multiplex PCR reads anew with MiXCR; each CDR3 protein has one entry. Counted here are thousands of distinct CDR3 sequences, about 25% occurring once; the ten biggest clones make up about 63%. What was sequenced was blood. These receptor sequences come from a human donor with active COVID-19. Both conserved end residues are part of each CDR3.

V gene: TRBV5-1
J gene: TRBJ2-4
CDR3 protein: CASSVRGLSAKNIQYF

V gene: TRBV20-1
J gene: TRBJ2-3
CDR3 protein: CSARDPFSGSDTSTDTQYF

V gene: TRBV29-1
J gene: TRBJ2-5
CDR3 protein: CSAAPGTSGGLTQYF

V gene: TRBV6-6
J gene: TRBJ2-3
CDR3 protein: CASSYQRPQGGTDTQYF

V gene: TRBV6-2/TRBV6-3
J gene: TRBJ2-1
CDR3 protein: CASSYRTSGRASEQFF

V gene: TRBV15
J gene: TRBJ1-1
CDR3 protein: CATSKDKNTEAFF

V gene: TRBV28
J gene: TRBJ2-1
CDR3 protein: CASRREGTSSYNEQFF

V gene: TRBV12-3/TRBV12-4
J gene: TRBJ1-1
CDR3 protein: CASRKGRRNTEAFF

V gene: TRBV5-5
J gene: TRBJ1-1
CDR3 protein: CASSSSGTGNTEAFF

V gene: TRBV7-2
J gene: TRBJ2-2
CDR3 protein: CASSLNLGSTGELFF

V gene: TRBV28
J gene: TRBJ1-5
CDR3 protein: CASSLPGDSNQPQHF

V gene: TRBV30
J gene: TRBJ1-3
CDR3 protein: CAWSVQGNTIYF

V gene: TRBV7-9
J gene: TRBJ2-1
CDR3 protein: CASSPSGGNYNEQFF

V gene: TRBV28
J gene: TRBJ2-7
CDR3 protein: CASSVTYEQYF

V gene: TRBV20-1
J gene: TRBJ1-2
CDR3 protein: CSARDSGLVYGYTF

V gene: TRBV18
J gene: TRBJ2-5
CDR3 protein: CASSPLARTEETQYF

V gene: TRBV6-1
J gene: TRBJ2-1
CDR3 protein: CASSRGGSYNEQFF

V gene: TRBV19
J gene: TRBJ1-2
CDR3 protein: CASIGVGGAAYGYTF

V gene: TRBV6-1
J gene: TRBJ2-2
CDR3 protein: CASQKEAGELFF

V gene: TRBV28
J gene: TRBJ2-7
CDR3 protein: CASSPPGTSAYEQYF

V gene: TRBV12-3/TRBV12-4
J gene: TRBJ2-2
CDR3 protein: CASSLGTNTGELFF

V gene: TRBV7-2
J gene: TRBJ1-1
CDR3 protein: CASSLQNFMNTEAFF

V gene: TRBV6-6
J gene: TRBJ2-3
CDR3 protein: CASNSGTGGTDTQYF

V gene: TRBV5-5
J gene: TRBJ2-2
CDR3 protein: CASSLNGNTGELFF

V gene: TRBV5-3
J gene: TRBJ2-7
CDR3 protein: CASSPAGAGSYEQYF

V gene: TRBV10-1
J gene: TRBJ2-2
CDR3 protein: CASGNRGNTGELFF

V gene: TRBV7-2
J gene: TRBJ2-2
CDR3 protein: CASRGRGKTNTGELFF

V gene: TRBV27
J gene: TRBJ2-3
CDR3 protein: CASSRAGTSSRETDTQYF

V gene: TRBV12-3/TRBV12-4
J gene: TRBJ2-1
CDR3 protein: CASSLGVTSGRDEQFF

V gene: TRBV5-1
J gene: TRBJ2-7
CDR3 protein: CASSLRGVEQYF

V gene: TRBV7-2
J gene: TRBJ2-5
CDR3 protein: CASSPLAGGGQETQYF

V gene: TRBV27
J gene: TRBJ2-5
CDR3 protein: CASSLFFRGRETQYF

V gene: TRBV11-2
J gene: TRBJ2-2
CDR3 protein: CASTPAVGGPGELFF

V gene: TRBV20-1
J gene: TRBJ2-1
CDR3 protein: CSARDFGGHYNEQFF

V gene: TRBV20-1
J gene: TRBJ1-1
CDR3 protein: CSARDRTKDEAFF